These 15 T cell receptor beta chains were sequenced from one sample in a study of T cell clonality in common variable immunodeficiency. These receptors lack a known antigen. Study-level points and caveats: Common variable immunodeficiency TCR beta sequences reportedly had fewer deletions and N-nucleotide insertions.

TCRdb keeps only in-frame clones here, not all; method: immunoSEQ multiplex PCR. The record shows about 33,000 clones for this sample, with no singletons present. The specimen was peripheral blood mononuclear cells. Receptor source: a human donor with common variable immunodeficiency.

This clone came up a few times. The read ends 3 residues shy of where the CDR3 ends; the end is completed using the germline J gene. The rearrangement uses TRBV19 and TRBJ1-1; 7 bases match TRBD1. This CDR3 is built from 13 residues. The germline CDR1 and CDR2 sequences are LNHDA and SQIVND (reference sequence). The junction had 6 bases not matched to a gene; V was cut back by 7 bases and J by 4 bases. The sequenced CDR3 bases are TGTGCCAGTACCCGACCAGGGGGCACTGAA. As protein: CASTRPGGTE. The whole CDR3 reads CASTRPGGTEAFF.

In its sample, this clone was seen a few times. The read is 3 residues too short to cover the CDR3 end, so that end is filled in from the germline J gene. V and J are TRBV7-8 and TRBJ1-6; maybe TRBD1 (6 bases). This CDR3 is 15 amino acids long. The V end lost 1 base, the J end lost 6 bases, and 10 bases lay between the germline ends. Germline CDR1 and CDR2: SGHVS and FQNEAQ. The CDR3 loop reads CASSLVGALNSPLHF. CDR3 DNA, as far as it was read: TGTGCCAGCAGCTTAGTGGGGGCCCTTAATTCACCC. The entire variable domain, with the rest obtained from reference TRBV7-8 and TRBJ1-6, is as follows: GAGVSQSPRYKVAKRGQDVALRCDPISGHVSLFWYQQALGQGPEFLTYFQNEAQLDKSGLPSDRFFAERPEGSVSTLKIQRTQQEDSAVYLCASSLVGALNSPLHFGNGTRLTVT.

The table lists this clone with a few counts. The CDR3 goes on 3 residues after the read ends, and that part is filled in from the germline J gene. The V gene is TRBV2, the J gene TRBJ2-3; 12 bases are shared with TRBD2. The CDR3 runs to 16 residues. Germline assignment: CDR1 SNHLY and CDR2 FYNNEI. V trimming: 5 bases; J trimming: 4 bases; junction bases outside the gene matches: 7. Here the CDR3 reads CASSLTSGGLADTQYF. Partial CDR3 DNA: TGTGCCAGCAGTCTCACTAGCGGGGGGTTGGCAGATACG.

This clone was counted many times. Read data end 3 residues before the CDR3 end; the end is taken from the germline J gene. V gene TRBV20-1 combines with J gene TRBJ1-1, with 11 bases that match TRBD1. Unmatched junction bases numbered 3, after V lost 3 bases and J lost 3 bases. This CDR3 comprises 14 residues. Germline loops: CDR1 DFQATT, CDR2 SNEGSKA (reference sequence). The sequenced part of the CDR3 DNA is TGCAGTGCTAGGTTGGGACAGGGGGACACTGAA. Protein product: CSARLGQGDTE. The full-length CDR3 reads as CSARLGQGDTEAFF.

This clone has ten or more counts. The observed sequence ends 3 residues before the CDR3 terminus, with the missing tail filled in from the germline J gene. V and J are TRBV20-1 and TRBJ1-4; the D gene is possibly TRBD1 (6 bases). Per germline, CDR1 DFQATT and CDR2 SNEGSKA (reference sequence). The CDR3 runs 14 residues. The V gene lost 4 bases and the J gene lost 8 bases, with 17 bases spanning the gap. Here the CDR3 reads CSANGPGDNEKLFF. CDR3 DNA, as far as it was read: TGCAGTGCTAATGGTCCAGGGGATAACGAAAAA.

Only a few counts were recorded for this clone. The read ends 3 residues early relative to the CDR3; the germline J gene fills the gap. The chain combines TRBV30 with TRBJ2-7, with D unclear. V was pared by 5 bases and J by 6 bases, with 11 bases between. The CDR3 runs 11 residues. CDR1 GTSNPN and CDR2 SVGIG come from the germline V gene (reference sequence). This chain's CDR3 is CAWDQAGEQYF. CDR3 DNA, as far as it was read: TGTGCCTGGGACCAGGCAGGCGAG.

This clone was detected many times. The read comes to an end 3 residues before the CDR3 does, leaving the germline J gene to fill in the end. V usage is TRBV10-3 and J usage is TRBJ2-5, with D maybe TRBD2 (6 bases). V was cut by 4 bases and J by 1 base, with 16 bases left in between. There are 16 residues in the CDR3. Germline lookup yields CDR1 ENHRY and CDR2 SYGVKD. Incomplete CDR3 DNA: TGTGCCATCAGTGGGGGTAACGGGGGACCCCAAGAGACC. Encoded protein: CAISGGNGGPQET. The entire CDR3 is CAISGGNGGPQETQYF.

This clone was seen at least ten times. The read ends 3 residues early relative to the CDR3; the germline J gene fills the gap. The V call is TRBV6-2 or TRBV6-3, the J call TRBJ1-2; 8 nucleotides align to TRBD1. CDR1 MNHEY and CDR2 SVGEGT come from the germline V gene. Trimming took 5 bases from V and 3 from J; bases not matched to a gene: 8. CDR3 length equals 15 residues. CDR3 region: CASSAGGVKDYGYTF. Incomplete CDR3 DNA: TGTGCCAGCAGTGCAGGGGGCGTAAAAGACTATGGC.

Regarding this clone: The missing CDR3 end, 3 residues past where the read stops, is filled in from the germline J gene. V usage is TRBV6-2 or TRBV6-3 and J usage is TRBJ1-4; D call uncertain. Between the trimmed V and J ends, which lost 6 bases and 4 bases, there was a span of 6 bases. This CDR3 has 12 residues. The germline CDR1 and CDR2 sequences are MNHEY and SVGEGT. The CDR3 bases that were read are TGTGCCAGCAGGAGCCTTAATGAAAAA. This gives the protein CASRSLNEK. The CDR3 in its entirety is CASRSLNEKLFF.

This clone was recorded a few times. The DNA ends 3 residues before the CDR3 does, and the rest of the CDR3 is filled in from the germline J gene. The chain couples TRBV19 to TRBJ2-5; D uncertain. The length of the CDR3 is 14 residues. Trimming stripped 1 base from V and 2 bases from J, with 8 bases between. The germline CDR1 and CDR2 sequences are LNHDA and SQIVND (reference sequence). The CDR3 bases that were read are TGTGCCAGTAGTATAGTGGGCAGGCAAGAGACC. This encodes CASSIVGRQET. The full-length CDR3 reads as CASSIVGRQETQYF.

This clone was seen ten or more times. The read comes to an end 3 residues before the CDR3 does, leaving the germline J gene to fill in the end. The gene calls are TRBV2 and TRBJ1-4; D not certain. With 7 bases removed from V and 2 bases from J, the gap between germline ends came to 8 bases. Germline V gene data show CDR1 as SNHLY and CDR2 as FYNNEI. The CDR3 consists of 13 residues. CDR3 DNA (partial): TGTGCCAGCAATCGAGGCACTAATGAAAAA. This codes for CASNRGTNEK. The CDR3 in full is CASNRGTNEKLFF.

Concerning this clone: The sequence runs out 3 residues before the end of the CDR3; the remainder is reconstructed from the germline J gene. The V gene is TRBV19, the J gene TRBJ1-6, with 7 bases identical to TRBD1. The V gene end was trimmed by 7 bases and the J gene end by 7 bases; junction bases not matched to a gene: 10. The CDR3 covers 15 residues. From germline, CDR1 is LNHDA and CDR2 SQIVND (reference sequence). This CDR3 is CASTQGQPRNSPLHF. Partial CDR3 DNA: TGTGCCAGTACCCAGGGACAGCCCAGGAATTCACCC. The full variable domain, in which reference TRBV19 and TRBJ1-6 provide the parts outside the CDR3, is DGGITQSPKYLFRKEGQNVTLSCEQNLNHDAMYWYRQDPGQGLRLIYYSQIVNDFQKGDIAEGYSVSREKKESFPLTVTSAQKNPTAFYLCASTQGQPRNSPLHFGNGTRLTVT.

In this sample, this clone turned up many times. The read ends 3 residues before the CDR3 terminus; that terminus is restored from the germline J gene. Other nucleotide sequences from this sample produce the same CDR3. This chain joins TRBV30 and TRBJ2-1; D gene ambiguous. Trimming shortened V by 0 bases and J by 2 bases, and 5 bases separated the two germline ends. The CDR3 runs 13 residues. CDR1 and CDR2 (germline): GTSNPN, SVGIG (reference sequence). The chain's CDR3 is CAWSVTPYNEQFF. CDR3 bases read: TGTGCCTGGAGTGTAACACCCTACAATGAG.

By sample fraction, this clone is medium-sized. The covered CDR3 bases are TGCAGTGCCAGAAGGGGTTACGAG. Its protein product is CSARRGYE. In full, the CDR3 reads CSARRGYEQYF. The chain is built from TRBV20-1 and TRBJ2-7; possible D gene TRBD1, 5 bases. With the read ending 3 residues before the CDR3 end, the germline J gene is used to fill in that end. The CDR3 totals 11 residues. Germline CDR1 reads DFQATT; CDR2 reads SNEGSKA (reference sequence). Trimming shortened V by 6 bases and J by 4 bases, and 10 bases separated the two germline ends.

This clone has ten or more counts. The read stops 3 residues short of the end of the CDR3; the missing end is completed from the germline J gene. The chain carries TRBV30 and TRBJ2-3; 8 bases line up with TRBD2. Trimming cost V 3 bases and J 1 base; bases outside gene matches: 0. The CDR3 spans 13 residues. Germline CDR1 is GTSNPN and CDR2 is SVGIG (reference sequence). The part of the CDR3 DNA that was read is TGTGCCTGGAGGCGGGGGGGCACAGATACG. It codes for CAWRRGGTDT. Given in full, the CDR3 is CAWRRGGTDTQYF.